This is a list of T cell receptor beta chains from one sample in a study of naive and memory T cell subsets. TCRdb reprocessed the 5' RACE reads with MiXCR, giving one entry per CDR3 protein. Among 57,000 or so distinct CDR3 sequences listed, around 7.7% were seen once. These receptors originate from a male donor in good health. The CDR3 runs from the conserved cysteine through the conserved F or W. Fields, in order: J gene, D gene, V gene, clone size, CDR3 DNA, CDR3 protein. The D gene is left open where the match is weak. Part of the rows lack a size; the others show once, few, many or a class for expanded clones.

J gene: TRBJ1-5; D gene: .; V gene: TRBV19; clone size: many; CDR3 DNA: TGTGCCAGTAGTATAGACCAGACAGCGGGATGGGCGAGCAATCAGCCCCAGCATTTT; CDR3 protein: CASSIDQTAGWASNQPQHF
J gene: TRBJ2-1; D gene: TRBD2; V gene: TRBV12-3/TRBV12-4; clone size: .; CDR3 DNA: TGTGCCAGCAGACGTAGACTAGCGGAGACCTACAATGAGCAGTTCTTC; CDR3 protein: CASRRRLAETYNEQFF
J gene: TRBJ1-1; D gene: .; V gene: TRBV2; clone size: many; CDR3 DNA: TGTGCCAGCAGTGATGACAGTAACACTGAAGCTTTCTTT; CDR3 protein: CASSDDSNTEAFF
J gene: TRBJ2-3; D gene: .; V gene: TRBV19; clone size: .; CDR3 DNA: TGTGCCAGTAGTACCGGTGTCACAGATACGCAGTATTTT; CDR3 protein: CASSTGVTDTQYF
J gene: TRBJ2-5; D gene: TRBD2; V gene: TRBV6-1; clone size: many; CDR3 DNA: TGTGCCAGCATGGTCTCCCCCGGGACTAAAGAGACCCAGTACTTC; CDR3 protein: CASMVSPGTKETQYF
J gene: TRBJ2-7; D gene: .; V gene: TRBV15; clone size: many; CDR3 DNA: TGTGCCACCAGCAGAGGCCAAGGGCAGGGTAAAGGCTACGAGCAGTACTTC; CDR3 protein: CATSRGQGQGKGYEQYF
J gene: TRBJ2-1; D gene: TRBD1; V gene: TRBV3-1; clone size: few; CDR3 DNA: TGTGCCAGCAGCTCTTCAACAGGGGGCGCGGGTCATGAGCAGTTCTTC; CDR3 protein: CASSSSTGGAGHEQFF
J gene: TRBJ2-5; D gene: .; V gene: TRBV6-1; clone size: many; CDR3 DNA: TGTGCCAGCAGAGGGGGTTTTTCGGGAGAGACCCAGTACTTC; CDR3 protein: CASRGGFSGETQYF
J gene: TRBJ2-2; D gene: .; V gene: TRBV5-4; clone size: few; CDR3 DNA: TGTGCCAGCAGCTTGGGCCCCGGCACCGGGGAGCTGTTTTTT; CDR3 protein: CASSLGPGTGELFF
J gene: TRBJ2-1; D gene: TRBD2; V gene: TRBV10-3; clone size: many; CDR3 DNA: TGTGCCATCAGTGAGCCGAGCGGGGGGGCCTCCAATGAGCAGTTCTTC; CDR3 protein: CAISEPSGGASNEQFF
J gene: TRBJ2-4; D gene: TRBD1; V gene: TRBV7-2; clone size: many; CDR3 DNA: TGTGCCAGCAGCTCACAGGGGTTCCGGGTCAAAAACATTCAGTACTTC; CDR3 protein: CASSSQGFRVKNIQYF
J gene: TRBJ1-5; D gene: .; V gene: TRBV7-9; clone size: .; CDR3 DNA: TGTGCCAGCAGCTTAGAGTACTACAATCAGCCCCAGCATTTT; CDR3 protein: CASSLEYYNQPQHF
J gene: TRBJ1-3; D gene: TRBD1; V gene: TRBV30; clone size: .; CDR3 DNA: TGTGCCTGGACCCGACAGGGTATCGCTGGAAACACCATATATTTT; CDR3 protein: CAWTRQGIAGNTIYF
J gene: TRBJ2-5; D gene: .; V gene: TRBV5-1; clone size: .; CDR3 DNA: TGCGCCAGCAGCTTTGAGGGCTTGCAAGAGACCCAGTACTTC; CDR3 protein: CASSFEGLQETQYF
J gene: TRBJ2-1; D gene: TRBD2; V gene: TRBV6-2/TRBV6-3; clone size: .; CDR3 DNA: TGTGCCAGCAGTTCCGAACCGGGACTAGCGGGGAGCTCCTACAATGAGCAGTTCTTC; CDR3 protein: CASSSEPGLAGSSYNEQFF
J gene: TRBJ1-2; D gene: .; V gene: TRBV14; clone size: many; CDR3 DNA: TGTGCCAGCAGCGCCCCGGGACTTAGGGGCTATGGCTACACCTTC; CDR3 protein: CASSAPGLRGYGYTF
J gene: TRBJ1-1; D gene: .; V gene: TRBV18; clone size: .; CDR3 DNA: TGTGCTGCACGGGGGGAAGACACTGAAGCTTTCTTT; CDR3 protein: CAARGEDTEAFF
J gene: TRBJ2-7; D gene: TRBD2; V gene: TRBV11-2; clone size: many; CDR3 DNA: TGTGCCAGCAGCTTGGGGACGGGACTAGCGGGAGATCGCTTCTACGAGCAGTACTTC; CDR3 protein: CASSLGTGLAGDRFYEQYF
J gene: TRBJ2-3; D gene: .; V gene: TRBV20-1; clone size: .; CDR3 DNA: TGCAGTGCTGGACCCGAAAGGGATTCTAGCACAGATACGCAGTATTTT; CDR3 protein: CSAGPERDSSTDTQYF
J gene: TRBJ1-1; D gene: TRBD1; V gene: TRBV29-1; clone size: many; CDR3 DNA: TGCAGCGTTGAGTCGCCTGACAGGGGAGATAGAGCTTTCTTT; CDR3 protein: CSVESPDRGDRAFF
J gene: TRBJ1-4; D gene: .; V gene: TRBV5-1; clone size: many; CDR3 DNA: TGCGCCAGCAGCTTGTTGGGACCTAATGAAAAACTGTTTTTT; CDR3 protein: CASSLLGPNEKLFF
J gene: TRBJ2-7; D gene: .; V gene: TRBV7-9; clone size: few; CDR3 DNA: TGTGCCAGCAGCTTAGGCGGGAACGGAGAGCAGTACTTC; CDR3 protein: CASSLGGNGEQYF
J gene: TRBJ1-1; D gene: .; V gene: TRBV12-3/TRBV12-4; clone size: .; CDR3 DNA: TGTGCCAGCAGTCCGCAGGCAACCTCCTTGAACACTGAAGCTTTCTTT; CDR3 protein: CASSPQATSLNTEAFF
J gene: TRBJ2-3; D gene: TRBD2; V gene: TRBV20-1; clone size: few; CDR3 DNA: TGCAGTGCTACAAGGGGGACTAGCGGGACAGATACGCAGTATTTT; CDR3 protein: CSATRGTSGTDTQYF
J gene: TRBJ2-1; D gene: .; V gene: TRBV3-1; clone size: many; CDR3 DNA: TGTGCCAGCAGCCAGCGACTCTTGAGCTCCTACAATGAGCAGTTCTTC; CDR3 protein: CASSQRLLSSYNEQFF
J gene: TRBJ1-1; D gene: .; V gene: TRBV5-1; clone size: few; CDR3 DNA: TGCGCCAGCAGCTTGGGGGTCAGTGTGGCGAACACTGAAGCTTTCTTT; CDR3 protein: CASSLGVSVANTEAFF
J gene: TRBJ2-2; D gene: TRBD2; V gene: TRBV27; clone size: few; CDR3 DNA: TGTGCCAGCAGTTTATCGTCCGGGAGGGAAGCCGGGGAGCTGTTTTTT; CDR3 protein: CASSLSSGREAGELFF
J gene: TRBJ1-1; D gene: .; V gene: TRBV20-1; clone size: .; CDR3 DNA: TGCAGTGCTAGATATCTCTACAGCGAAGCTTTCTTT; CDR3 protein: CSARYLYSEAFF
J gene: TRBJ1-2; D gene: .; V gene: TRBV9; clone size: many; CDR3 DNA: TGTGCCAGCGGTAACTATGGCTACACCTTC; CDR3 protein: CASGNYGYTF
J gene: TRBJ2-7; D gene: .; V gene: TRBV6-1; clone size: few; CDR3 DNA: TGTGCCAGCAGTGAAAACAAGCCCTACGAGCAGTACTTC; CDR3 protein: CASSENKPYEQYF
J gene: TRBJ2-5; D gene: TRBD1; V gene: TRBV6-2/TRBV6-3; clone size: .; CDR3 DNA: TGTGCCAGCACCCTTACCTCGACAGGGGGAGACGAGACCCAGTACTTC; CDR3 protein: CASTLTSTGGDETQYF
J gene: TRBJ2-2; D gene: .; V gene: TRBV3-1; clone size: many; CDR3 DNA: TGTGCCAGCAGCCAAGATAGCAGAGGTTACACCGGGGAGCTGTTTTTT; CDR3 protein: CASSQDSRGYTGELFF
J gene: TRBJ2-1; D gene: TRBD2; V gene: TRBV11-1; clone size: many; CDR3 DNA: TGTGCCAGCAGCAACGGACTAGCGGGGGCCTCTTCCTACAATGAGCAGTTCTTC; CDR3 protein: CASSNGLAGASSYNEQFF
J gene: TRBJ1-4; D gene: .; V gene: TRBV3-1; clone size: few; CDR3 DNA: TGTGCCAGCAGCCTTCCCGGGACTGGGAGGGAAAAACTGTTTTTT; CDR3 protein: CASSLPGTGREKLFF
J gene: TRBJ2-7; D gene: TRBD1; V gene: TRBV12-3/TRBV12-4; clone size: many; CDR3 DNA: TGTGCCAGCAGGGCACAGGGGATGAACGAGCAGTACTTC; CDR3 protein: CASRAQGMNEQYF
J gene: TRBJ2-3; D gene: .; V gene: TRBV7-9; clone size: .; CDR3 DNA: TGTGCCAGCAGCTCCGGTACCTCAGATACGCAGTATTTT; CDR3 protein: CASSSGTSDTQYF
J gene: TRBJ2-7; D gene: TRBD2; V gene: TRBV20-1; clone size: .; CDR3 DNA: TGCAGTGCTAGAACCGGGACTAGCGGGAGGGCCGAGCAGTACTTC; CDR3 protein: CSARTGTSGRAEQYF
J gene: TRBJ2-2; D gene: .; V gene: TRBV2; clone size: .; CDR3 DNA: TGTGCCACCGACTCTTTAGGGGGTCCCGGGGAGCTGTTTTTT; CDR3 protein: CATDSLGGPGELFF
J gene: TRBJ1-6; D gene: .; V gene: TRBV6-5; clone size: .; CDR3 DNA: TGTGCCAGCTTTACTCCTGGTAATTCACCCCTCCACTTT; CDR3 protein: CASFTPGNSPLHF
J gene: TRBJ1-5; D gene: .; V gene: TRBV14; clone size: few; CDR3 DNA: TGTGCCAGCAGCCAATCCGGGCAGCCCCAGCATTTT; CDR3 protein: CASSQSGQPQHF